What follows is one TCR beta chain and its context. The sample holds a few counts of this clone. Its antigen remains unidentified. No base quality values were provided; no much bigger clone lies one nucleotide off. This entry belongs to a study of T cell changes during pregnancy in multiple sclerosis (dated by TCRdb to 2018 to 2020). Regarding the complete study: Changes in the T cell repertoire over the course of pregnancy were examined in this study in women with multiple sclerosis.

The CDR3 goes from the cysteine to the phenylalanine over 14 residues. Just the 42-base CDR3 DNA is kept, in frame starting at base 1. CDR1 is given as SNHLY and CDR2 as FYNNEI, both from the germline V gene. The germline V and J ends show losses of 5 bases and 3 bases respectively, and no gene match explains 7 bases of the junction. The library relied on the immunoSEQ multiplex PCR assay. The immuneACCESS repertoire file appears here via TCRdb, limited to in-frame rearrangements. These files lack a portion of the clones; in checked studies, under half of the deficit traces to unresolved V genes, and the cause of the others is not known. The table for this sample lists roughly 76,000 clones; under 95% of them were counted only once. 0.45% to 0.6% of the sample belongs to the ten largest clones.

The specimen was CD4+ T cells from peripheral blood mononuclear cells, collected in the second trimester of pregnancy. The receptor comes from a female donor with multiple sclerosis, enrolled in a pregnancy study. Recombination connected TRBV2 to TRBJ2-7, and 7 junction bases match TRBD2. Here the CDR3 is given as CASSFRDYLYEQYF. The sequenced DNA: TGTGCCAGCAGTTTTCGGGACTACCTCTACGAGCAGTACTTC.